These 26 T cell receptor beta chains share one sample of origin, sequenced in a study of T cell changes during pregnancy in multiple sclerosis. Using immunoSEQ multiplex PCR, the repertoire was profiled, and TCRdb retains in-frame clones only, with some absent. The sample holds about 100,000 clones; about 90% are singletons and the top ten take about 2%. Sequenced material: peripheral blood, taken after pregnancy. Receptors were obtained from a female donor with multiple sclerosis, enrolled in a pregnancy study.

The chain has TRBV18 and TRBJ1-1, with 9 positions matching TRBD1. Germline trimming cut 6 bases from V and 5 bases from J; bases unmatched to any gene: 13. CDR3 length: 16 residues. Germline CDR1 is KGHSH and CDR2 is LQKENI. CDR3 coding DNA: TGTGCCAGCTCGGGGGGGACAGGGTTAAGTTGGACTGAAGCTTTCTTT. Translated: CASSGGTGLSWTEAFF.

CDR3 DNA sequence: TGTGCCAGCAGTGGACTACAGGGCCTCAATTCACCCCTCCACTTT. Its protein product is CASSGLQGLNSPLHF. The chain carries TRBV25-1 and TRBJ1-6; weak D call: TRBD1 (6 bases). Germline V CDR1 and CDR2: MGHDK, SYGVNS. V dropped 4 bases and J dropped 7 bases, with 14 bases sitting between them. The CDR3 has 15 amino acids.

The chain combines TRBV18 with TRBJ2-1; D remains unclear. The CDR3 is 13 amino acids. Germline V gene data show CDR1 as KGHSH and CDR2 as LQKENI. The V gene lost 0 bases and the J gene lost 8 bases, with 8 bases spanning the gap. CDR3 in amino acids: CASSPPLLYEQFF. The CDR3 coding sequence is TGTGCCAGCTCACCACCATTACTCTATGAGCAGTTCTTC.

In nucleotides, the CDR3 is TGTGCCAGCGGGCGAGACGCAGTTCCCTCCTACGAGCAGTACTTC. Amino acid sequence: CASGRDAVPSYEQYF. The rearrangement links TRBV6-5 to TRBJ2-7; no clear D. Trimming left V 8 bases short and J 0 bases short, with 17 bases between. This CDR3 contains 15 residues. Germline loops: CDR1 MNHEY, CDR2 SVGAGI.

The V and J genes are TRBV11-2 and TRBJ2-7; the D gene is possibly TRBD2 (6 bases). With 1 base removed from V and 3 bases from J, the gap between germline ends came to 10 bases. This CDR3 is built from 14 residues. Per germline, CDR1 SGHAT and CDR2 FQNNGV. The CDR3 DNA reads TGTGCCAGCAGCTTAGGTGCGGGGTTCTACGAGCAGTACTTC. Protein product: CASSLGAGFYEQYF. Full variable domain (missing parts from reference TRBV11-2 and TRBJ2-7): EAGVAQSPRYKIIEKRQSVAFWCNPISGHATLYWYQQILGQGPKLLIQFQNNGVVDDSQLPKDRFSAERLKGVDSTLKIQPAKLEDSAVYLCASSLGAGFYEQYFGPGTRLTVT.

The V and J genes are TRBV18 and TRBJ2-7; 14 positions agree with TRBD2. The CDR3 is 15 amino acids. V shed 1 base and J 7 bases; nucleotides not matched to a gene: 3. The germline CDR1 and CDR2 sequences are KGHSH and LQKENI. Written as DNA, the CDR3 is TGTGCCAGCTCACCACGGGGACTAGCGGGAGATGAGCAGTACTTC. Protein sequence: CASSPRGLAGDEQYF.

The V gene is TRBV9, the J gene TRBJ1-1, with D unclear. Germline CDR1 is SGDLS and CDR2 is YYNGEE. CDR3 length equals 15 residues. Trimming stripped 0 bases from V and 2 bases from J, with 11 bases between. The DNA of the CDR3 is TGTGCCAGCAGCGTAGCAGCGGCAGCTAACACTGAAGCTTTCTTT. As protein: CASSVAAAANTEAFF.

This clone occurred once. V and J are TRBV7-6 and TRBJ2-2, with 7 bases matching TRBD1. The CDR3 covers 16 residues. The germline CDR1 and CDR2 sequences are SGHVS and FNYEAQ. With 5 bases clipped from V and 0 bases from J, the junction kept 6 bases outside the gene matches. DNA of the CDR3: TGTGCCAGCAGCCTCGGGACAGCATCGAACACCGGGGAGCTGTTTTTT. This sequence encodes CASSLGTASNTGELFF.

The chain recombines TRBV30 with TRBJ2-7, with 10 bases identical to TRBD2. This CDR3 is 17 amino acids long. In germline, CDR1 is GTSNPN, CDR2 SVGIG (reference sequence). V trimming: 1 base; J trimming: 2 bases; junction bases outside the gene matches: 11. The CDR3 region is CAWSALPTSGHTYEQYF. The CDR3 region has the DNA TGTGCCTGGAGTGCCCTTCCGACTAGCGGGCACACCTACGAGCAGTACTTC. Drawing the rest from reference TRBV30 and TRBJ2-7, the complete variable domain is SQTIHQWPATLVQPVGSPLSLECTVEGTSNPNLYWYRQAAGRGLQLLFYSVGIGQISSEVPQNLSASRPQDRQFILSSKKLLLSDSGFYLCAWSALPTSGHTYEQYFGPGTRLTVT.

The V and J genes are TRBV6-4 and TRBJ1-6, with a weak D call TRBD1 (6 bases). Germline values: CDR1 MRHNA, CDR2 SNTAGT. The CDR3 extends over 13 amino acids. V lost 6 bases and J lost 7, with 10 bases in between. The CDR3 here is CASRGQNNSPLHF. CDR3 nucleotides: TGTGCCAGCAGAGGACAGAACAATTCACCCCTCCACTTT.

The V and J genes are TRBV4-1 and TRBJ2-5; 14 positions agree with TRBD2. This CDR3 is 20 amino acids long. Germline CDR1 and CDR2: MGHRA and YSYEKL. V lost 1 base to trimming and J lost 4 bases; unmatched junction nucleotides: 14. CDR3 residues: CASSQVPGLAGVGGRETQYF. DNA for the CDR3: TGCGCCAGCAGCCAAGTCCCGGGACTAGCGGGAGTGGGGGGCCGAGAGACCCAGTACTTC.

CDR3 DNA: TGTGCCAGCAGTGATACTAGACAGGGGGGGGAGACCCAGTACTTC. Protein: CASSDTRQGGETQYF. J is TRBJ2-5 and V is TRBV25-1; 9 bases are a match to TRBD1. The CDR3 loop spans 15 amino acids. With V trimmed by 3 bases and J by 5 bases, 7 bases remained unmatched. Germline lookup yields CDR1 MGHDK and CDR2 SYGVNS.

This sequence joins TRBV14 and TRBJ2-3; 14 bases map to TRBD2. The CDR3 has 16 amino acids. The ends lost 3 bases at V and 10 bases at J; junction bases unmatched: 9. Germline V gene sequence: CDR1 SGHDN, CDR2 FVKESK. The CDR3 protein is CASSQGTSGGRRSQYF. In DNA form, the CDR3 reads TGTGCCAGCAGCCAGGGGACTAGCGGGGGCCGGAGGTCGCAGTATTTT.

This chain connects TRBV5-1 to TRBJ2-1, with 8 bases that match TRBD1. V was pared by 1 base and J by 0 bases, with 9 bases of the junction left unmatched. The CDR3 consists of 18 residues. CDR1 is SGHRS, CDR2 YFSETQ, per germline. The CDR3 sequence: CASSLQPNRGYSYNEQFF. CDR3 DNA sequence: TGCGCCAGCAGCTTGCAGCCGAACAGGGGGTACTCCTACAATGAGCAGTTCTTC.

This clone appeared once. V is TRBV10-3 and J is TRBJ2-7, with 8 positions matching TRBD2. The CDR3 sequence is 12 residues long. The germline V gene has CDR1 ENHRY and CDR2 SYGVKD. Trimming cost V 6 bases and J 3 bases; bases outside gene matches: 1. This CDR3 reads CAIRGTSYEQYF. CDR3 in DNA: TGTGCCATCAGAGGGACTAGCTACGAGCAGTACTTC.

The sample holds one count of this clone. The gene calls are TRBV29-1 and TRBJ2-7, with TRBD1 identical over 10 bases. Germline V gene sequence: CDR1 SQVTM, CDR2 ANQGSEA. CDR3 length equals 13 residues. Germline trimming cut 6 bases from V and 4 bases from J; bases unmatched to any gene: 6. For the CDR3, the DNA is TGCAGCGTGAAGGGACAGGGGTCTTACGAGCAGTACTTC. It is translated as CSVKGQGSYEQYF.

This chain links TRBV28 with TRBJ1-6; 9 bases line up with TRBD1. This CDR3 is built from 15 residues. V shed 8 bases and J 6 bases; nucleotides not matched to a gene: 8. Germline values: CDR1 MDHEN, CDR2 SYDVKM. CDR3: CASLRGGQGNSPLHF. DNA of the CDR3: TGTGCCAGCCTAAGGGGGGGACAGGGTAATTCACCCCTCCACTTT.

This clone has more than one count but fewer than ten. As DNA, the CDR3 is TGTGCCAGCAGCCGACGTCCATCAGTGAGGTCCTATGGCTACACCTTC. Translation gives CASSRRPSVRSYGYTF. The chain has TRBV28 and TRBJ1-2; D call uncertain. This CDR3 is built from 16 residues. Germline V gene lookup returns CDR1 MDHEN and CDR2 SYDVKM. Between the trimmed V and J ends, which lost 6 bases and 4 bases, there was a span of 21 bases.

V is TRBV5-4 and J is TRBJ1-1; D is unclear. V dropped 0 bases and J dropped 2 bases, with 5 bases sitting between them. This CDR3 is built from 13 residues. CDR1 is SGHNT, CDR2 YYREEE, per germline (reference sequence). The CDR3 protein is CASSLAGNTEAFF. The CDR3 DNA reads as TGTGCCAGCAGCTTGGCGGGAAACACTGAAGCTTTCTTT.

This rearrangement joins TRBV7-8 to TRBJ1-3; D uncertain. CDR3 size: 15 residues. V lost 5 bases and J lost 0, with 11 bases in between. The germline CDR1 and CDR2 sequences are SGHVS and FQNEAQ. The CDR3 bases are TGTGCCAGCAGCCGGGGTATTAGCTCTGGAAACACCATATATTTT. Its translation is CASSRGISSGNTIYF.

V usage is TRBV19 and J usage is TRBJ2-1, with TRBD2 as a possible D gene (6 bases). V shed 1 base and J shed 4 bases, with 14 bases lying between them. The germline V gene has CDR1 LNHDA and CDR2 SQIVND (reference sequence). This CDR3 spans 16 amino acids. The DNA of the CDR3 is TGTGCCAGTAGTATAGGGATCTCGGGAGCATACAATGAGCAGTTCTTC. Translated: CASSIGISGAYNEQFF.

The chain joins TRBV30 to TRBJ1-5; D is unresolved. V was pared by 2 bases and J by 4 bases, with 9 bases between. There are 13 residues in the CDR3. In germline, CDR1 is GTSNPN, CDR2 SVGIG (reference sequence). CDR3 in amino acids: CAWSISLNQPQHF. The CDR3 region has the DNA TGTGCCTGGAGTATTTCCCTAAATCAGCCCCAGCATTTT. The full variable domain, in which reference TRBV30 and TRBJ1-5 provide the parts outside the CDR3, is SQTIHQWPATLVQPVGSPLSLECTVEGTSNPNLYWYRQAAGRGLQLLFYSVGIGQISSEVPQNLSASRPQDRQFILSSKKLLLSDSGFYLCAWSISLNQPQHFGDGTRLSIL.

This clone was seen only once. The rearrangement uses TRBV6-5 and TRBJ2-2; D remains ambiguous. Germline V gene data show CDR1 as MNHEY and CDR2 as SVGAGI. V lost 0 bases, J lost 7 bases, and 9 bases lay in between. This CDR3 is built from 14 residues. The CDR3 DNA reads as TGTGCCAGCAGTTACTCTTCAGCGATCGGGGAGCTGTTTTTT. Residues: CASSYSSAIGELFF.

In this sample, this clone turned up a few times. The genes are TRBV9 and TRBJ1-1; D not resolved. The CDR3 has 14 residues. Between the trimmed V and J ends, which lost 2 bases and 4 bases, there was a span of 12 bases. Germline V gives CDR1 SGDLS, CDR2 YYNGEE. The CDR3, as DNA: TGTGCCAGCAGCGTCGAGGGAAGTCCCACTGAAGCTTTCTTT. Protein product: CASSVEGSPTEAFF.

The chain combines TRBV4-1 with TRBJ2-2, with TRBD2 matching 12 bases. CDR1 MGHRA and CDR2 YSYEKL come from the germline V gene. Trimming at V came to 3 bases and at J to 1 base, leaving 3 bases not matched to a gene. The CDR3 is made up of 17 amino acids. The CDR3 nucleotides are TGCGCCAGCAGCCATCGACTAGCGGGAGAGAACACCGGGGAGCTGTTTTTT. Translating it yields CASSHRLAGENTGELFF.

The J gene is TRBJ1-6, the V gene TRBV7-2; D might be TRBD1 (6 bases). V was clipped by 6 bases and J by 4 bases, with 13 bases between them. The length of the CDR3 is 15 residues. Looked up from germline, CDR1 is SGHTA and CDR2 is FQGNSA. In DNA, the CDR3 is TGTGCCAGCAGGGGCGACAGGCTGTATAATTCACCCCTCCACTTT. It is translated as CASRGDRLYNSPLHF. The variable domain in full, with the rest retrieved from reference TRBV7-2 and TRBJ1-6, is GAGVSQSPSNKVTEKGKDVELRCDPISGHTALYWYRQSLGQGLEFLIYFQGNSAPDKSGLPSDRFSAERTGGSVSTLTIQRTQQEDSAVYLCASRGDRLYNSPLHFGNGTRLTVT.